Shown below are 24 T cell receptor beta chains from a single sample sequenced in a study of T cell repertoires in cytomegalovirus infection. TCRdb ran MiXCR on the reads and lists one entry per CDR3 protein. The sample has about 260,000 distinct CDR3 sequences; roughly an eighth are singletons. What was sequenced was PBMCs. The receptor source for this set is a human donor in good health (CMV status not recorded). Some clones in this sample may be carry-over from other donors' samples.

The V gene is TRBV20-1, the J gene TRBJ2-1, with TRBD2 as a possible D gene (6 bases). V was shortened by 3 bases and J by 2 bases, with 14 bases between the two germline ends. This CDR3 has 15 residues. CDR1 and CDR2 from the germline V gene are DFQATT and SNEGSKA (reference sequence). CDR3 protein: CSASHSGGPYNEQFF. The CDR3 DNA sequence: TGCAGTGCTAGTCATTCCGGGGGACCCTACAATGAGCAGTTCTTC.

The chain couples TRBV6-5 to TRBJ1-5; D is perhaps TRBD1 (5 bases). This CDR3 region has 14 residues. Between the trimmed V and J ends, which lost 4 bases and 1 base, there was a span of 8 bases. Per germline, CDR1 MNHEY and CDR2 SVGAGI. The CDR3 DNA reads TGTGCCAGCAGTTCGGGACGGAGCAATCAGCCCCAGCATTTT. Protein product: CASSSGRSNQPQHF.

This clonotype was picked up many times. CDR3 sequence reads: CASSLALTGAGANVLTF. The CDR3 nucleotides are TGTGCCAGCAGCTTAGCGCTCACGGGGGCCGGGGCCAACGTCCTGACTTTC. The J gene is TRBJ2-6, the V gene TRBV7-9; D may correspond to TRBD1 or TRBD2 (6 bases each). The V and J ends lost 0 bases and 4 bases respectively, with 13 bases between them. The CDR3 runs to 17 residues. Per germline, CDR1 SEHNR and CDR2 FQNEAQ (reference sequence).

This clonotype was picked up many times. In DNA form, the CDR3 reads TGCAGTGCCACTAGGGCGTTCACAGATACGCAGTATTTT. It codes for CSATRAFTDTQYF. The rearrangement joins TRBV20-1 to TRBJ2-3; TRBD2 might be the D (5 bases). CDR1 is DFQATT, CDR2 SNEGSKA, per germline (reference sequence). The V end was cut by 6 bases, the J end by 2 bases, with 12 bases between. The CDR3 is made up of 13 amino acids.

V is TRBV4-1 and J is TRBJ1-6, with D hard to call. V lost 0 bases and J lost 9, with 12 bases in between. The germline V gene encodes CDR1 MGHRA and CDR2 YSYEKL. This CDR3 comprises 15 residues. As DNA, the CDR3 is TGCGCCAGCAGCCAAGATCACGCGATTATTTCACCCCTCCACTTT. It specifies CASSQDHAIISPLHF.

This clonotype has ten or more counts. The chain combines TRBV20-1 with TRBJ2-3; 8 bases line up with TRBD2. The germline V gene encodes CDR1 DFQATT and CDR2 SNEGSKA (reference sequence). The V and J ends lost 6 bases and 3 bases, in that order; junction bases with no gene match: 11. This CDR3 is built from 15 residues. This CDR3 is CSASGGGRYTDTQYF. The CDR3 coding sequence is TGCAGTGCCAGTGGCGGGGGGCGATATACAGATACGCAGTATTTT.

This clonotype has at least ten counts. V and J are TRBV7-6 and TRBJ1-6, with 8 bases identical to TRBD1. The CDR3 covers 18 residues. J lost 1 base, V lost 0 bases, and 5 bases had no gene match. Looked up from germline, CDR1 is SGHVS and CDR2 is FNYEAQ. The CDR3 DNA follows: TGTGCCAGCAGCTTAGCGGTTCAGGGGGCGTCCTATAATTCACCCCTCCACTTT. Translation gives CASSLAVQGASYNSPLHF.

To note about this clonotype: One base away lies a much larger clone, so this may be a sequencing read error. The chain recombines TRBV7-9 with TRBJ2-3; perhaps TRBD2 as D (5 bases). Trimming left V 8 bases short and J 2 bases short, with 14 bases between. This CDR3 is 14 amino acids long. CDR1 SEHNR and CDR2 FQNEAQ come from the germline V gene (reference sequence). CDR3 in amino acids: CASQRTGNTDTQYF. As DNA, the CDR3 is TGTGCCAGCCAACGGACTGGGAACACAGATACGCAGTATTTT.

This clonotype has only a few counts. The genes are TRBV7-9 and TRBJ2-1; tentatively, D is TRBD1 (5 bases). This CDR3 region has 16 residues. Germline lookup yields CDR1 SEHNR and CDR2 FQNEAQ (reference sequence). The V and J ends lost 5 bases and 0 bases respectively, with 14 bases between them. For the CDR3, the DNA is TGTGCCAGCAGCCCCTTGGGGCTAACCTCCTACAATGAGCAGTTCTTC. Amino acids: CASSPLGLTSYNEQFF.

This clonotype was counted only a few times. Germline is not matched at one junction end, which may reflect a read error. The V gene is TRBV19, the J gene TRBJ2-7; no reliable D call. The CDR3 totals 12 residues. CDR1 and CDR2 (germline): LNHDA, SQIVND (reference sequence). DNA for the CDR3: TGTGCCAGTAGCCGACTGGTCCCACCTACATGCTTC. It is translated as CASSRLVPPTCF.

The rearrangement uses TRBV7-9 and TRBJ2-2, with 11 bases aligning to TRBD2. V lost 1 base, J lost 5 bases, and 15 bases stayed unmatched. Germline values: CDR1 SEHNR, CDR2 FQNEAQ (reference sequence). The CDR3 covers 20 residues. This CDR3 reads CASSLGATRLAGGWTGELFF. CDR3 nucleotides: TGTGCCAGCAGCTTAGGAGCCACCCGGCTAGCGGGGGGATGGACCGGGGAGCTGTTTTTT.

This clonotype was found many times. The rearrangement links TRBV7-3 to TRBJ2-3, with D uncertain. V dropped 2 bases and J dropped 2 bases, with 5 bases sitting between them. This CDR3 contains 13 residues. The germline CDR1 and CDR2 sequences are SGHTA and FQGTGA. In DNA, the CDR3 is TGTGCCAGCAGCTTAGCTTTCACAGATACGCAGTATTTT. As protein: CASSLAFTDTQYF.

This clonotype has only a few counts. The V and J genes are TRBV15 and TRBJ2-3, with no clear D. Germline CDR1 reads LNHNV; CDR2 reads YYDKDF (reference sequence). Trimming removed 0 bases from V and 2 bases from J, with 9 bases in between. The CDR3 contains 15 residues. CDR3 sequence reads: CATSRDSGHTDTQYF. Written as DNA, the CDR3 is TGTGCCACCAGCAGAGATTCTGGCCACACAGATACGCAGTATTTT.

The chain joins TRBV20-1 to TRBJ1-2; TRBD1 matches at 8 bases. Per the germline V gene, CDR1 is DFQATT and CDR2 is SNEGSKA (reference sequence). The CDR3 runs 14 residues. With 4 bases clipped from V and 7 bases from J, the junction kept 11 bases outside the gene matches. CDR3: CSATQGQAVSGYTF. In DNA form, the CDR3 reads TGCAGTGCTACCCAGGGACAGGCGGTTTCTGGCTACACCTTC.

This clonotype has just one count. The chain employs TRBV20-1 and TRBJ1-1, with 7 bases that match TRBD1. The V gene end was trimmed by 4 bases and the J gene end by 4 bases; junction bases not matched to a gene: 6. Germline CDR1 is DFQATT and CDR2 is SNEGSKA (reference sequence). The CDR3 has 13 residues. In nucleotides, the CDR3 is TGCAGTGCTAAGACAGGGTTGGGCACTGAAGCTTTCTTT. This sequence encodes CSAKTGLGTEAFF.

This chain links TRBV20-1 with TRBJ2-7; D could derive from TRBD1 or TRBD2 (6 bases each). This CDR3 is 13 amino acids long. CDR1 DFQATT and CDR2 SNEGSKA come from the germline V gene (reference sequence). Trimming left V 3 bases short and J 2 bases short, with 11 bases between. This chain's CDR3 is CSASTGAPYEQYF. The CDR3 DNA is TGCAGTGCTAGTACGGGGGCTCCCTACGAGCAGTACTTC.

The chain recombines TRBV19 with TRBJ2-1, with D possibly being TRBD1 (5 bases). V was cut by 7 bases and J by 2 bases, with 12 bases left in between. The CDR3 is made up of 14 amino acids. Germline values: CDR1 LNHDA, CDR2 SQIVND (reference sequence). The CDR3 loop reads CASKGQGTYNEQFF. The CDR3 bases are TGTGCCAGTAAGGGCCAGGGCACCTACAATGAGCAGTTCTTC.

This sequence joins TRBV24-1 and TRBJ1-2, with unresolved D. The CDR3 is 14 residues long. Looked up from germline, CDR1 is KGHDR and CDR2 is SFDVKD. Trimming stripped 1 base from V and 3 bases from J, with 8 bases between. As DNA, the CDR3 is TGTGCCACCAGTGATTTCAGGATCGACTATGGCTACACCTTC. Translated: CATSDFRIDYGYTF.

This clonotype appeared many times. The chain has TRBV7-2 and TRBJ2-7; D may match TRBD1 or TRBD2 (8 bases each). V lost 2 bases to trimming and J lost 2 bases, with 19 bases between them. This CDR3 is built from 17 residues. CDR1 and CDR2 from the germline V gene are SGHTA and FQGNSA. The CDR3 loop reads CASSLRGGTGLAYEQYF. The DNA for the CDR3 is TGTGCCAGCAGCTTACGGGGGGGGACAGGACTAGCCTACGAGCAGTACTTC.

The table lists this clonotype with many counts. This chain connects TRBV7-9 to TRBJ1-2; D gene ambiguous. Germline CDR1 and CDR2: SEHNR and FQNEAQ (reference sequence). Trimming cost V 5 bases and J 8 bases, with 15 bases left between them. This CDR3 region has 13 residues. The CDR3 bases are TGTGCCAGCAGCCTCCCACCTGCGGTCGGCTACACCTTC. Translated, it gives CASSLPPAVGYTF.

This rearrangement joins TRBV6-2 or TRBV6-3 to TRBJ2-3; unclear D gene. The V end lost 6 bases, the J end lost 2 bases, and 12 bases lay between the germline ends. The CDR3 is made up of 14 amino acids. Germline values: CDR1 MNHEY, CDR2 SVGEGT. The CDR3 here is CASRDLALTDTQYF. The CDR3 bases are TGTGCCAGCAGGGACCTGGCACTCACAGATACGCAGTATTTT.

The genes are TRBV11-2 and TRBJ2-3, with 7 bases lining up with TRBD2. There are 14 residues in the CDR3. V trimming: 7 bases; J trimming: 6 bases; junction bases outside the gene matches: 10. Germline CDR1 is SGHAT and CDR2 is FQNNGV. The CDR3 region has the DNA TGTGCCAGCACCCCAGGGAGGGACTCCGATACGCAGTATTTT. This translates into CASTPGRDSDTQYF.

In regard to this clonotype: One end of the junction does not line up with germline, which may come from a read error. The genes are TRBV7-2 and TRBJ2-1; D is unresolved. The CDR3 loop spans 11 amino acids. CDR1 SGHTA and CDR2 FQGNSA come from the germline V gene. CDR3 sequence: CASSLYHEKFF. In DNA form, the CDR3 reads TGTGCCAGCAGTCTGTACCATGAGAAGTTCTTC.

This clonotype was seen more than once but under ten times. J is TRBJ1-5 and V is TRBV2, with D maybe TRBD1 (6 bases). Germline V lookup: CDR1 SNHLY, CDR2 FYNNEI. This CDR3 contains 15 residues. Trimming cost V 6 bases and J 7 bases, with 19 bases left between them. The CDR3 spells CASSLGGTMGQPQHF. For the CDR3, the DNA is TGTGCCAGCAGCCTAGGGGGGACTATGGGCCAGCCCCAGCATTTT.